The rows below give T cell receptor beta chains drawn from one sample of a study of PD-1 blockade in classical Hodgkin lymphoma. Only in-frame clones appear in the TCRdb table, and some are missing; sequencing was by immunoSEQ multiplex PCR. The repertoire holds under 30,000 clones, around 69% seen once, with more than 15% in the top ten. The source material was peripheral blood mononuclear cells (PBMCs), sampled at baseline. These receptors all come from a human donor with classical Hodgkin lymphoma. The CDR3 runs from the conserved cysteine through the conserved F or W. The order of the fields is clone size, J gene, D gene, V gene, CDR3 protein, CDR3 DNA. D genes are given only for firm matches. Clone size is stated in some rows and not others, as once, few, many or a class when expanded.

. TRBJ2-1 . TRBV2 CASRGTFGQGEQFF TGTGCCAGCAGGGGGACTTTCGGCCAGGGTGAGCAGTTCTTC
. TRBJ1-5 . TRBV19 CASSKTSKDNSYQPQHF TGTGCCAGTAGTAAGACCTCTAAGGACAACTCTTATCAGCCCCAGCATTTT
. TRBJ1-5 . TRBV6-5 CASSYSANQPQHF TGTGCCAGCAGTTACTCTGCGAATCAGCCCCAGCATTTT
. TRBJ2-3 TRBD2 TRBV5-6 CASSLQGLSGGVLTDTQYF TGTGCCAGCAGCTTGCAAGGACTGAGCGGGGGAGTGTTAACAGATACGCAGTATTTT
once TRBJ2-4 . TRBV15 CATTRVGMDIQYF TGTGCCACCACCCGCGTTGGGATGGACATTCAGTACTTC
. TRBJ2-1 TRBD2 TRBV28 CASGKRAGGPAEQFF TGTGCCAGCGGAAAAAGAGCGGGAGGGCCGGCTGAGCAGTTCTTC
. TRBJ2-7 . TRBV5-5 CASSRQLLNEQYF TGTGCCAGCAGCCGACAGCTTTTGAACGAGCAGTACTTC
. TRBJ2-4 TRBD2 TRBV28 CASSSPELGGAKNIQYF TGTGCCAGCAGTAGCCCCGAGCTGGGGGGGGCCAAAAACATTCAGTACTTC
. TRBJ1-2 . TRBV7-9 CASSLRQDYGYTF TGTGCCAGCAGCTTAAGACAGGACTATGGCTACACCTTC
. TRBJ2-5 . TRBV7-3 CASSLIGGRGETQYF TGTGCCAGCAGCTTAATTGGAGGAAGGGGAGAGACCCAGTACTTC
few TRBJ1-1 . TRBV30 CAWRTGTEAFF TGTGCCTGGAGGACCGGGACTGAAGCTTTCTTT
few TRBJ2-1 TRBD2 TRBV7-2 CASSLIAGAGNEQFF TGTGCCAGCAGCTTAATAGCGGGGGCGGGCAATGAGCAGTTCTTC
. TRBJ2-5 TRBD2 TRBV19 CASRPYSGGKETQYF TGTGCCAGTAGACCGTATAGCGGGGGGAAAGAGACCCAGTACTTC
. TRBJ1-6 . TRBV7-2 CASSLASYNSPLHF TGTGCCAGCAGCTTAGCCAGCTATAATTCACCCCTCCACTTT
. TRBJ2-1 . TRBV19 CASSIPRGSSYNEQFF TGTGCCAGTAGTATTCCTCGGGGGAGCTCCTACAATGAGCAGTTCTTC
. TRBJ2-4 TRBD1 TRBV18 CASSPGQENIQYF TGTGCCAGCTCACCGGGACAGGAGAACATTCAGTACTTC
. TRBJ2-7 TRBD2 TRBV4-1 CASSQDPPTSGRVVWIEQYF TGCGCCAGCAGCCAAGATCCCCCGACTAGCGGGAGGGTCGTATGGATCGAGCAGTACTTC
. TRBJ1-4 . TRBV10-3 CAIKRGDATNEKLFF TGTGCCATCAAGCGCGGGGATGCAACTAATGAAAAACTGTTTTTT
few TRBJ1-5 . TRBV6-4 CASIGGKEKGCQPQHF TGTGCCAGCATTGGTGGAAAAGAGAAGGGTTGTCAGCCCCAGCATTTT
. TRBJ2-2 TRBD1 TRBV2 CASNSDRTNTGELFF TGTGCCAGCAATTCGGACAGGACGAACACCGGGGAGCTGTTTTTT
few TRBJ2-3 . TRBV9 CASSVDGHSTDTQYF TGTGCCAGCAGCGTAGACGGGCATAGCACAGATACGCAGTATTTT
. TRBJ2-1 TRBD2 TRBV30 CAWSKVRGGLADEQFF TGTGCCTGGAGTAAAGTGCGGGGGGGACTAGCGGATGAGCAGTTCTTC
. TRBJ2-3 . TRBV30 CAWSANRITDTQYF TGTGCCTGGAGTGCTAACAGGATCACAGATACGCAGTATTTT
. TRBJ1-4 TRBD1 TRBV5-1 CASTPGTGVEKLFF TGCGCCAGCACCCCCGGGACAGGGGTTGAAAAACTGTTTTTT